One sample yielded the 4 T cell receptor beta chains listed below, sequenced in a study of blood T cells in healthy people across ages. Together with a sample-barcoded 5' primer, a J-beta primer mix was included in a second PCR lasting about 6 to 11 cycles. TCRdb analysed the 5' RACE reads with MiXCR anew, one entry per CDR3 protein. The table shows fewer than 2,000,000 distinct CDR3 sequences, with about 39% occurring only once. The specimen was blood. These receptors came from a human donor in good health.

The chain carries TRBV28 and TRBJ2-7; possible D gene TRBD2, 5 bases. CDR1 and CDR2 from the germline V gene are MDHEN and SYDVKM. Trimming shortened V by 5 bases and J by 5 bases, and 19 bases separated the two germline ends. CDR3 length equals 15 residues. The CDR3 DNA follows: TGTGCCAGCAGTCCCGGTGGACGGGAATTTGACGAGCAGTACTTC. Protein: CASSPGGREFDEQYF. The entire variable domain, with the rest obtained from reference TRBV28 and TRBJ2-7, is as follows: DVKVTQSSRYLVKRTGEKVFLECVQDMDHENMFWYRQDPGLGLRLIYFSYDVKMKEKGDIPEGYSVSREKKERFSLILESASTNQTSMYLCASSPGGREFDEQYFGPGTRLTVT.

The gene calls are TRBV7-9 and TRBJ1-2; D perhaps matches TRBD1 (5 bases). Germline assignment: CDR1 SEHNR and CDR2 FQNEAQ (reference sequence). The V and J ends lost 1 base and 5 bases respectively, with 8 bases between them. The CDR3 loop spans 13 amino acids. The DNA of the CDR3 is TGTGCCAGCAGCTTAGGACAGATGTATGGCTACACCTTC. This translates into CASSLGQMYGYTF.

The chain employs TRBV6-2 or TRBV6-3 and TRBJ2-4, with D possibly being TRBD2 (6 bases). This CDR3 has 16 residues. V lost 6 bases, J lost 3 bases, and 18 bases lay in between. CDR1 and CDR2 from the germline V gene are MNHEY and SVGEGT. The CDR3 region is CASSQHGGSLKNIQYF. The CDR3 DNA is TGTGCCAGCAGCCAACACGGGGGATCACTCAAAAACATTCAGTACTTC.

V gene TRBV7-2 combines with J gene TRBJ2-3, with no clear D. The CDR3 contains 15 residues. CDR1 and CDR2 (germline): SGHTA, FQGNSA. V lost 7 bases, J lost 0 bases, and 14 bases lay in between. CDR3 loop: CASTQIYTSTDTQYF. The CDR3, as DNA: TGTGCCAGCACCCAGATCTATACAAGCACAGATACGCAGTATTTT.